This T cell receptor beta chain was observed in a study of blood T cell repertoires in COVID-19. Recruits, aged about 18 to 90 years, lived in 24 US areas. Symptom resolution, clearance, or two negative PCRs marked donors in Cohort 3 as recovered. This CDR3 region has 14 residues. The J segment lost 4 bases and the V segment lost 6 bases, leaving 6 bases of the junction unmatched. Germline-derived CDR1 and CDR2 are MNHEY and SVGAGI. Under the authors' procedure: Estimated nucleated cell counts came from reference gene primer amplification. Profiled with immunoSEQ multiplex PCR; TCRdb holds only in-frame clones, not every one. V and J calls and clone size come straight from that table; D and trimming were deduced from the DNA. The profile shows approximately 200,000 clones, 65% to 85% of them singletons.

This clonotype was sampled from a man aged 35 to 55 who had recovered from COVID-19. This sequence joins TRBV6-5 and TRBJ1-5; 7 positions agree with TRBD1. Material for sequencing was PBMCs or T cells enriched from blood (not recorded which). For the CDR3, the DNA is TGTGCCAGCAGGAACAGGGGTGGGAATCAGCCCCAGCATTTT. This gives the protein CASRNRGGNQPQHF.